These 30 T cell receptor beta chains were sequenced from one sample in a study of cytotoxic CD8 clonotypes in ibrutinib-treated CLL. Sequenced by immunoSEQ multiplex PCR; TCRdb stores in-frame clones only, minus some. The sample gives around 310,000 clones, roughly 80% of which show up once; about 6.7% is in the top ten. The specimen was PBMCs, collected before ibrutinib treatment. All receptors derive from a human donor with chronic lymphocytic leukemia.

CDR3: CASSLVRTSSTDTQYF. The CDR3 region has the DNA TGTGCCAGCAGCTTGGTTAGGACCTCTAGCACAGATACGCAGTATTTT. The chain combines TRBV5-8 with TRBJ2-3, with D unclear. This CDR3 is built from 16 residues. The germline V gene encodes CDR1 SGHTS and CDR2 YDEGEE. V lost 0 bases and J lost 0, with 11 bases in between.

In DNA, the CDR3 is TGTGCCAGCAGTGAATATACAGAGACCCAGTACTTC. The encoded protein is CASSEYTETQYF. This rearrangement joins TRBV25-1 to TRBJ2-5; D unresolved. The CDR3 has 12 residues. CDR1 is MGHDK and CDR2 is SYGVNS in the germline V gene. Trimming left V 0 bases short and J 4 bases short, with 3 bases between.

The chain joins TRBV4-2 to TRBJ2-5; 8 bases are shared with TRBD2. The ends lost 1 base at V and 1 base at J; junction bases unmatched: 11. CDR3 length: 18 residues. From germline, CDR1 is LGHNA and CDR2 YNFKEQ. The CDR3, as DNA: TGTGCCAGCAGCCAAGGGGTTAGCGGGAACCCCTCCCAAGAGACCCAGTACTTC. As protein: CASSQGVSGNPSQETQYF.

J is TRBJ2-7 and V is TRBV19; a weak D match, TRBD2 (5 bases). This CDR3 has 14 amino acids. Per the germline V gene, CDR1 is LNHDA and CDR2 is SQIVND (reference sequence). V lost 9 bases and J 3 bases, leaving 18 bases between the germline ends. Here the CDR3 reads CASAPVGAIYEQYF. CDR3 in DNA: TGTGCCAGCGCCCCGGTGGGAGCGATCTACGAGCAGTACTTC.

This clone is a singleton in its sample. The rearrangement links TRBV4-3 to TRBJ2-7; either TRBD1 or TRBD2 may supply D (5 bases each). Germline-derived CDR1 and CDR2 are LGHNA and YSLEER. The CDR3 runs to 15 residues. The germline V and J ends were trimmed by 0 bases and 0 bases, with 9 bases remaining between them. This CDR3 reads CASSQDWGSSYEQYF. The CDR3 coding sequence is TGCGCCAGCAGCCAAGATTGGGGGAGCTCCTACGAGCAGTACTTC.

The chain is built from TRBV7-6 and TRBJ2-1; 12 nucleotides match TRBD2. After removal of 1 base from V and 4 bases from J, the junction contained 5 bases not matched to a gene. CDR3 length: 17 amino acids. Per germline, CDR1 SGHVS and CDR2 FNYEAQ. The CDR3: CASSLDWTSGTYNEQFF. Written as DNA, the CDR3 is TGTGCCAGCAGCTTAGATTGGACTAGCGGGACTTACAATGAGCAGTTCTTC.

This chain connects TRBV30 to TRBJ2-5; no clear D. This CDR3 spans 12 amino acids. The V and J ends lost 5 bases and 4 bases respectively, with 11 bases between them. Germline-derived CDR1 and CDR2 are GTSNPN and SVGIG (reference sequence). The DNA for the CDR3 is TGTGCCTGGGAGCCATCGGGAGAGACCCAGTACTTC. It yields the protein CAWEPSGETQYF.

This clone was observed a few times. The rearrangement links TRBV11-2 to TRBJ2-1, with TRBD2 matching 7 bases. V lost 5 bases to trimming and J lost 5 bases; unmatched junction nucleotides: 6. The CDR3 runs 14 residues. In germline, CDR1 is SGHAT, CDR2 FQNNGV. CDR3 coding DNA: TGTGCCAGCAGCATTACTAGCGACCACAATGAGCAGTTCTTC. Protein sequence: CASSITSDHNEQFF.

The chain has TRBV7-9 and TRBJ2-1, with 8 nucleotides matching TRBD2. V shed 5 bases, J shed 3 bases, and the junction held 15 bases outside the gene matches. The CDR3 runs to 18 residues. Germline V gene sequence: CDR1 SEHNR, CDR2 FQNEAQ (reference sequence). CDR3 sequence reads: CASSAAVAGGSYYNEQFF. CDR3 in DNA: TGTGCCAGCAGCGCCGCCGTGGCGGGAGGCAGTTACTACAATGAGCAGTTCTTC.

The J gene is TRBJ2-1, the V gene TRBV30, with a weak D call TRBD2 (5 bases). The CDR3 runs to 16 residues. With 3 bases removed from V and 0 bases from J, the gap between germline ends came to 15 bases. Germline CDR1 is GTSNPN and CDR2 is SVGIG (reference sequence). The CDR3 loop is CAWRTLGGFSYNEQFF. DNA for the CDR3: TGTGCCTGGAGAACTCTAGGCGGGTTCTCCTACAATGAGCAGTTCTTC.

The J gene is TRBJ2-5, the V gene TRBV5-4, with D perhaps TRBD1 (6 bases). There are 15 residues in the CDR3. Germline CDR1 reads SGHNT; CDR2 reads YYREEE (reference sequence). Trimming took 3 bases from V and 1 from J, leaving 13 bases between them. CDR3 DNA: TGTGCCAGCAGCTCCTTCAGGGGATCCCAAGAGACCCAGTACTTC. This sequence encodes CASSSFRGSQETQYF.

The chain links TRBV6-5 to TRBJ2-7; D uncertain. Trimming stripped 0 bases from V and 2 bases from J, with 8 bases between. Germline CDR1 and CDR2: MNHEY and SVGAGI. The CDR3 extends over 14 amino acids. CDR3 region: CASSYSGRPYEQYF. CDR3 in DNA: TGTGCCAGCAGTTACTCGGGTAGACCCTACGAGCAGTACTTC.

This chain joins TRBV5-1 and TRBJ1-2; D is unresolved. The CDR3 is 13 residues long. Germline CDR1 reads SGHRS; CDR2 reads YFSETQ. The V end lost 4 bases, the J end lost 1 base, and 8 bases lay between the germline ends. Here the CDR3 DNA reads TGCGCCAGCAGCCAGCAGGTTAACTATGGCTACACCTTC. Translated: CASSQQVNYGYTF. Complete variable domain (other parts from reference TRBV5-1 and TRBJ1-2): KAGVTQTPRYLIKTRGQQVTLSCSPISGHRSVSWYQQTPGQGLQFLFEYFSETQRNKGNFPGRFSGRQFSNSRSEMNVSTLELGDSALYLCASSQQVNYGYTFGSGTRLTVV.

This clone was counted a single time. The V and J genes are TRBV19 and TRBJ2-1, with D perhaps TRBD2 (5 bases). V was shortened by 0 bases and J by 5 bases, with 17 bases between the two germline ends. Per the germline V gene, CDR1 is LNHDA and CDR2 is SQIVND (reference sequence). CDR3 length equals 17 residues. The CDR3, as DNA: TGTGCCAGTAGTATAGACGTTGGAGGAATCCATAACAATGAGCAGTTCTTC. Amino acids: CASSIDVGGIHNNEQFF.

Only one count was recorded for this clone. This chain uses TRBV4-1 with TRBJ1-4; maybe TRBD1 (6 bases). Germline CDR1 and CDR2: MGHRA and YSYEKL. The CDR3 is 20 residues long. Deletions cut 0 bases from V and 1 base from J, with 21 bases between. CDR3 nucleotides: TGCGCCAGCAGCCAAGATCCCTATTCTTTGGTCAGGGGAACTAATGAAAAACTGTTTTTT. It encodes CASSQDPYSLVRGTNEKLFF.

The sample holds a few counts of this clone. The chain joins TRBV6-5 to TRBJ2-2; D is unclear. Germline loops: CDR1 MNHEY, CDR2 SVGAGI. V was shortened by 0 bases and J by 8 bases, with 7 bases between the two germline ends. The CDR3 runs 13 residues. For the CDR3, the DNA is TGTGCCAGCAGTTACTCGATGGGTGGGGAGCTGTTTTTT. As protein: CASSYSMGGELFF.

In DNA, the CDR3 is TGTGCCTTAGCGGGAGGCGGAGAGACCCAGTACTTC. Protein product: CALAGGGETQYF. The genes are TRBV30 and TRBJ2-5; 10 bases fit TRBD2. CDR3 length equals 12 residues. V trimming: 7 bases; J trimming: 4 bases; junction bases outside the gene matches: 3. Germline values: CDR1 GTSNPN, CDR2 SVGIG (reference sequence). Full variable domain (missing parts from reference TRBV30 and TRBJ2-5): SQTIHQWPATLVQPVGSPLSLECTVEGTSNPNLYWYRQAAGRGLQLLFYSVGIGQISSEVPQNLSASRPQDRQFILSSKKLLLSDSGFYLCALAGGGETQYFGPGTRLLVL.

The chain links TRBV7-8 to TRBJ2-7; D is perhaps TRBD2 (6 bases). V was cut by 3 bases and J by 5 bases, with 14 bases left in between. The germline CDR1 and CDR2 sequences are SGHVS and FQNEAQ. The CDR3 extends over 14 amino acids. The CDR3 DNA follows: TGTGCCAGCAGCTTCCTTCGGGAGCCCCACGAGCAGTACTTC. As protein: CASSFLREPHEQYF. The full variable domain, completed using reference TRBV7-8 and TRBJ2-7, is GAGVSQSPRYKVAKRGQDVALRCDPISGHVSLFWYQQALGQGPEFLTYFQNEAQLDKSGLPSDRFFAERPEGSVSTLKIQRTQQEDSAVYLCASSFLREPHEQYFGPGTRLTVT.

The V and J genes are TRBV29-1 and TRBJ2-7; D might be TRBD2 (6 bases). The CDR3 extends over 13 amino acids. V was shortened by 6 bases and J by 5 bases, with 17 bases between the two germline ends. Germline V gene data show CDR1 as SQVTM and CDR2 as ANQGSEA. The CDR3 DNA is TGCAGCGTGGCACATCGACTAGTCGACGAGCAGTACTTC. The encoded protein is CSVAHRLVDEQYF.

This chain uses TRBV7-9 with TRBJ2-5; D perhaps matches TRBD1 (5 bases). In germline, CDR1 is SEHNR, CDR2 FQNEAQ (reference sequence). The CDR3 extends over 12 amino acids. The germline V and J ends were trimmed by 5 bases and 5 bases, with 9 bases remaining between them. This CDR3 is CASSANRETQYF. The CDR3 DNA follows: TGTGCCAGCAGCGCAAACAGGGAGACCCAGTACTTC.

The chain employs TRBV14 and TRBJ2-7, with 7 bases fitting TRBD1. The trim removed 4 bases at V and 3 bases at J, leaving 6 bases unmatched. The CDR3 loop spans 14 amino acids. CDR1 is SGHDN, CDR2 FVKESK, per germline. This CDR3 is CASSLWTGGYEQYF. The DNA of the CDR3 is TGTGCCAGCAGCCTCTGGACAGGCGGCTACGAGCAGTACTTC.

The rearrangement joins TRBV5-4 to TRBJ1-2; D perhaps matches TRBD1 (6 bases). CDR3 size: 18 residues. The V and J ends lost 5 bases and 6 bases respectively, with 29 bases between them. Germline V gene lookup returns CDR1 SGHNT and CDR2 YYREEE (reference sequence). CDR3 amino acids: CASRKGTERIGGGDGYTF. The CDR3 DNA is TGTGCCAGCAGGAAGGGGACCGAACGGATTGGAGGGGGAGATGGCTACACCTTC.

This clone was recorded once. The chain combines TRBV10-3 with TRBJ1-4, with D unclear. Germline loops: CDR1 ENHRY, CDR2 SYGVKD. Trimming cost V 5 bases and J 5 bases, with 3 bases left between them. The CDR3 spans 11 residues. The chain's CDR3 is CAISWNEKLFF. CDR3 sequence (DNA): TGTGCCATCAGTTGGAATGAAAAACTGTTTTTT.

The CDR3 DNA is TGTGCCAGCAGCCCCATCGCCCCTCAGACGCAGTATTTT. Its protein is CASSPIAPQTQYF. The chain is built from TRBV7-7 and TRBJ2-3; no reliable D call. Trimming took 5 bases from V and 9 from J, leaving 15 bases between them. CDR3 length: 13 amino acids. Germline values: CDR1 SSHAT, CDR2 FNYEAQ (reference sequence). Full variable domain (outside the CDR3, taken from reference TRBV7-7 and TRBJ2-3): GAGVSQSPRYKVTKRGQDVTLRCDPISSHATLYWYQQALGQGPEFLTYFNYEAQPDKSGLPSDRFSAERPEGSISTLTIQRTEQRDSAMYRCASSPIAPQTQYFGPGTRLTVL.

The rearrangement links TRBV9 to TRBJ2-5; unclear D gene. The CDR3 loop spans 15 amino acids. V lost 1 base and J lost 2, with 12 bases in between. From germline, CDR1 is SGDLS and CDR2 YYNGEE. The CDR3 is CASSVRVSRQETQYF. The CDR3 DNA is TGTGCCAGCAGCGTAAGGGTCAGTAGACAAGAGACCCAGTACTTC.

The J gene is TRBJ2-1, the V gene TRBV7-9; no clear D gene. The germline V gene encodes CDR1 SEHNR and CDR2 FQNEAQ (reference sequence). CDR3 length: 17 amino acids. The V end lost 2 bases, the J end lost 10 bases, and 24 bases lay between the germline ends. The CDR3 reads CASSLLSSPYVYSEQFF. CDR3 bases: TGTGCCAGCAGCTTATTGTCTTCCCCTTACGTATATTCGGAGCAGTTCTTC.

This clone turned up a few times. The CDR3 region has the DNA TGTGCCAGCAGCCCCACAGGGGCCGCTCAGCCCCAGCATTTT. Translated: CASSPTGAAQPQHF. The chain couples TRBV6-1 to TRBJ1-5; TRBD1 matches at 7 bases. J gave up 6 bases and V 6 bases, and 8 bases lay outside the gene matches. Per the germline V gene, CDR1 is MNHNS and CDR2 is SASEGT. This CDR3 has 14 residues.

This clone appeared a single time. V gene TRBV11-2 combines with J gene TRBJ2-2, with no clear D. Germline V gene data show CDR1 as SGHAT and CDR2 as FQNNGV. The CDR3 has 15 amino acids. V was clipped by 1 base and J by 3 bases, with 9 bases between them. The DNA for the CDR3 is TGTGCCAGCAGCTTAGTTCTGGGGTACACCGGGGAGCTGTTTTTT. Its protein product is CASSLVLGYTGELFF.

This clone was recorded a few times. The chain combines TRBV6-5 with TRBJ2-2; TRBD2 aligns across 7 bases. After removal of 5 bases from V and 4 bases from J, the junction contained 4 bases not matched to a gene. Per the germline V gene, CDR1 is MNHEY and CDR2 is SVGAGI. This CDR3 has 14 amino acids. As DNA, the CDR3 is TGTGCCAGCAGTAAACTAGCGTCCACCGGGGAGCTGTTTTTT. It yields the protein CASSKLASTGELFF.

This clone occurred a few times. The chain has TRBV9 and TRBJ2-7; D remains ambiguous. V dropped 2 bases and J dropped 4 bases, with 16 bases sitting between them. The CDR3 length is 15 residues. The germline gives CDR1 SGDLS, CDR2 YYNGEE. As DNA, the CDR3 is TGTGCCAGCAGCGTGGCAGCCGACCCCTCGTACGAGCAGTACTTC. It codes for CASSVAADPSYEQYF.